This T cell receptor beta chain was sequenced for a study of OX40 agonist ivuxolimab in advanced cancers. For the study at large: The study gave patients intravenous ivuxolimab at 0.01 to 10 mg/kg every 2 weeks.

Method: immunoSEQ multiplex PCR; TCRdb's copy keeps in-frame clones and lacks some. The profile shows approximately 65,000 clones, 70% to 85% of them singletons. V lost 4 bases, J lost 0 bases, and 10 bases lay in between. The germline V gene encodes CDR1 GTSNPN and CDR2 SVGIG (reference sequence). This CDR3 has 14 amino acids. This TCR came from an adult with an advanced solid tumor such as melanoma, head and neck, liver or kidney cancer. The chain links TRBV30 to TRBJ1-3; D is perhaps TRBD1 (6 bases). Sample: CD4+ or CD8+ T cells sorted from blood, taken in a trial of the OX40 agonist ivuxolimab. The CDR3 DNA reads as TGTGCCTGGAAGGGGGGGAACTCTGGAAACACCATATATTTT. Translating gives CAWKGGNSGNTIYF.